This is a list of T cell receptor beta chains from one sample in a study of T cell responses to AZD1222 COVID-19 vaccine. Assay used: immunoSEQ multiplex PCR; TCRdb lists only in-frame clones, some missing. The sample records some 120,000 clones, under 95% being singletons. Specimen: peripheral blood, collected on day 0 of AZD1222 vaccination. Receptor source: an adult in good health. Both conserved end residues are part of each CDR3. The D gene is left open where the match is weak. Size tells how often a clone was seen (once, few, many) or the class of an expanded clone, and some rows leave it out.

size	V	J	D	DNA	CDR3
-	TRBV19	TRBJ1-5	-	TGTGCCAGTAGAAACAGGGACCGCCAGCCCCAGCATTTT	CASRNRDRQPQHF
once	TRBV7-8	TRBJ1-5	-	TGTGCCAGCAGCGTCCGGGAAGACAGGTGGCCCCAGCATTTT	CASSVREDRWPQHF
-	TRBV7-3	TRBJ2-1	TRBD2	TGTGCCAGCAGCTTAACGCTAGCGGGGGAGCAGTTCTTC	CASSLTLAGEQFF
-	TRBV29-1	TRBJ2-5	-	TGCAGCGTTGAGGAGGGGGTAGAGACCCAGTACTTC	CSVEEGVETQYF
-	TRBV6-5	TRBJ2-7	TRBD1	TGTGCCAGCAGCTGGTCCGGGACAGGGGGCTACGAGCAGTACTTC	CASSWSGTGGYEQYF
once	TRBV6-5	TRBJ2-7	-	TGTGCCAGCAGTTACTCCTCGGGACGGGTATCCTACGAGCAGTACTTC	CASSYSSGRVSYEQYF
-	TRBV29-1	TRBJ2-3	TRBD2	TGCAGCGTTGACGGGACTAGGGACACAGATACGCAGTATTTT	CSVDGTRDTDTQYF
-	TRBV29-1	TRBJ1-4	-	TGCAGCGTTGAGGGGGGGGAAAAACTGTTTTTT	CSVEGGEKLFF
-	TRBV5-6	TRBJ1-4	TRBD1	TGTGCCAGCAGCCCTTTGACAGGGGGGGATGAAAAACTGTTTTTT	CASSPLTGGDEKLFF
-	TRBV18	TRBJ1-2	-	TGTGCCAGCTCGTCTACCCAAGGCCCTGCGGATGGCTACACCTTC	CASSSTQGPADGYTF
once	TRBV4-1	TRBJ2-7	-	TGCGCCAGCAGCGGTCTAGGTTTGGGCGAGCAGTACTTC	CASSGLGLGEQYF
-	TRBV20-1	TRBJ1-4	-	TGCAGTGCTGGATCCGGGGAAAAACTGTTTTTT	CSAGSGEKLFF
-	TRBV28	TRBJ2-7	-	TGTGCCAGCAGTTTTCAGGATTACGAGCAGTACTTC	CASSFQDYEQYF
-	TRBV18	TRBJ1-1	TRBD1	TGTGCCAGCTCGCAACAGGGGGCTCGGCAAACTGAAGCTTTCTTT	CASSQQGARQTEAFF
-	TRBV27	TRBJ1-5	TRBD1	TGTGCCAGCAGTTTAGCAGGGGGCTTAGGTCAGCCCCAGCATTTT	CASSLAGGLGQPQHF
-	TRBV19	TRBJ2-7	-	TGTGCCAGTACCATGCACTACGAGCAGTACTTC	CASTMHYEQYF
-	TRBV6-5	TRBJ2-3	-	TGTGCCAGCAGTTACAGGGGGACCACGCAGTATTTT	CASSYRGTTQYF
-	TRBV4-1	TRBJ1-2	-	TGCGCCAGCAGCCAAATCCCTGACAGTCACTATGGCTACACCTTC	CASSQIPDSHYGYTF
few	TRBV28	TRBJ1-2	-	TGTGCCAGCAGCCCCTCGGATAGGGAAGGTGGGGGCTACACCTTC	CASSPSDREGGGYTF
-	TRBV4-1	TRBJ2-3	TRBD2	TGCGCCAGCAGCCAAGATTGGCTAGCGGGAGGGAAGACAGATACGCAGTATTTT	CASSQDWLAGGKTDTQYF
-	TRBV14	TRBJ2-7	-	TGTGCCAGCAGCCAGCGACTAGGGTCCTACGAGCAGTACTTC	CASSQRLGSYEQYF
-	TRBV6-5	TRBJ1-6	-	TGTGCCAGCAGTCGGACGCTGAGTTCACCCCTCCACTTT	CASSRTLSSPLHF
once	TRBV4-2	TRBJ1-5	-	TGTGCCAGCAGCCAGAAGGCCACGGGGCCCCAGCATTTT	CASSQKATGPQHF
-	TRBV7-2	TRBJ2-7	-	TGTGCCAGCAGCTTAGGGCCCCAGAGCTCCTACGAGCAGTACTTC	CASSLGPQSSYEQYF
-	TRBV18	TRBJ1-6	-	TGTGCCAGTTCTTCCGGGACGGGAGCGGAATCACCCCTCCACTTT	CASSSGTGAESPLHF
-	TRBV5-1	TRBJ2-3	-	TGCGCCACCGGGACCCTTCTCACAGATACGCAGTATTTT	CATGTLLTDTQYF
-	TRBV5-5	TRBJ1-2	TRBD1	TGTGCCAGCAGCAGGGACAGCAACTATGGCTACACCTTC	CASSRDSNYGYTF
-	TRBV6-6	TRBJ2-3	-	TGTGCCAGCAGTTACTCCCGGACTAGCACAGATACGCAGTATTTT	CASSYSRTSTDTQYF
-	TRBV9	TRBJ2-7	TRBD2	TGTGCCAGCAGCCCCTCGGGGAGGGTGTCACACGAGCAGTACTTC	CASSPSGRVSHEQYF
-	TRBV9	TRBJ2-3	-	TGTGCCAGCAGCGTAGGTCAAGGCAGCCAATTCACAGATACGCAGTATTTT	CASSVGQGSQFTDTQYF
-	TRBV2	TRBJ1-2	-	TGTGCCAGCAAGGGCAGCCTCCGCGACGCCTTC	CASKGSLRDAF
once	TRBV5-1	TRBJ2-1	TRBD2	TGCGCCAGCGGACTAGCGGGAGGCCCCAATGAGCAGTTCTTC	CASGLAGGPNEQFF
-	TRBV7-2	TRBJ1-5	TRBD1	TGTGCCAGCAGCCCCCAGACAGGGAGCAATCAGCCCCAGCATTTT	CASSPQTGSNQPQHF
-	TRBV6-5	TRBJ1-2	-	TGTGCCAGCAGTTACTCGAAAAGGGCGCACGGCTACACCTTC	CASSYSKRAHGYTF
-	TRBV5-1	TRBJ2-1	-	TGCGCCAGCAGCTCTCGTGGGGAAGAGCAGTTCTTC	CASSSRGEEQFF
-	TRBV2	TRBJ2-2	-	TGTGCCAGCAGTGAAAATCGTAACGGGGAGCTGTTTTTT	CASSENRNGELFF
-	TRBV7-6	TRBJ2-3	TRBD2	TGTGCCAGCAGCCCCCAACTCCGCGCTAGCGGTAGCACAGATACGCAGTATTTT	CASSPQLRASGSTDTQYF
-	TRBV11-2	TRBJ1-2	-	TGTGCCAGCAGCTTAGTGGGTCAACAGGGTAATGGCTACACCTTC	CASSLVGQQGNGYTF
-	TRBV5-1	TRBJ1-1	-	TGCGCCAGCTTAGGAGGGGAGGCGAACACTGAAGCTTTCTTT	CASLGGEANTEAFF
once	TRBV10-1	TRBJ1-2	-	TGCGCCAGCGCTCCGGACAGCCCCCGGGAGGTCTATGGCTACACCTTC	CASAPDSPREVYGYTF
-	TRBV27	TRBJ1-3	-	TGTGCCAGCAGTATGGACCGATACTCTGGAAACACCATATATTTT	CASSMDRYSGNTIYF
-	TRBV3-1/TRBV3-2	TRBJ2-4	-	TGTGCCAGCAGCCAAGAGAGTGCAGGGTCCAAAAACATTCAGTACTTC	CASSQESAGSKNIQYF
-	TRBV2	TRBJ1-2	-	TGTGCCAGCAGTGTCTCACGGAGCGGCTACACCTTC	CASSVSRSGYTF
-	TRBV5-1	TRBJ1-1	TRBD1	TGCGCCAGCAGCTTTTCTGGACAGGGCCAGAACACTGAAGCTTTCTTT	CASSFSGQGQNTEAFF
-	TRBV7-2	TRBJ1-2	-	TGTGCCAGCAGCTTCGTTCGAGGGACTAACTATGGCTACACCTTC	CASSFVRGTNYGYTF
-	TRBV19	TRBJ1-5	-	TGTGCCAGTAGTAGGTATCTAGGGGAGCCCCAGCATTTT	CASSRYLGEPQHF
-	TRBV5-1	TRBJ1-4	TRBD1	TGCGCCAGCAGCCTGGGGACAGGGGGCAATGAAAAACTGTTTTTT	CASSLGTGGNEKLFF
-	TRBV24-1	TRBJ1-2	TRBD1	TGTGCCACCCAAGGACAGGGGGACAACTATGGCTACACCTTC	CATQGQGDNYGYTF
-	TRBV19	TRBJ2-5	TRBD1	TGTGCCAGTAGTAATCAGGGGGTTGAGACCCAGTACTTC	CASSNQGVETQYF
-	TRBV5-4	TRBJ2-2	TRBD1	TGTGCCAGCAGCTTGGCGGGACAGGTCACCGGGGAGCTGTTTTTT	CASSLAGQVTGELFF